Each of the 14 T cell receptor beta chains below was sequenced from the same sample in a study of regulatory T cells in long-lasting Graves disease. Sequencing libraries for TCR beta were prepared with iRepertoire HTBI primers and Arm-PCR of CDR3 regions. TCRdb processed the multiplex PCR reads anew with MiXCR; each CDR3 protein has one entry. The sample records over 400,000 distinct CDR3 sequences, less than 15% being singletons. The time point was: newly diagnosed GD, antithyroid drugs for less than 3 months. PBMCs were the source of the RNA used for TCR sequencing. The data were also submitted as part of a second study, on T cells in Graves' hyperthyroidism and ophthalmopathy.

Sequencing used peripheral blood mononuclear cells (PBMCs), obtained at new diagnosis, from a patient treated with antithyroid drugs. The source is a woman aged 45-65 years with Graves disease.

There are a few counts of this clonotype. The chain is built from TRBV7-9 and TRBJ2-3, with TRBD1 identical over 8 bases. The junction had 8 bases not matched to a gene; V was cut back by 4 bases and J by 2 bases. Germline CDR1 and CDR2: SEHNR and FQNEAQ (reference sequence). There are 16 residues in the CDR3. The CDR3 nucleotides read TGTGCCAGCAGCTACCTGACAGGGGCGTTCACAGATACGCAGTATTTT. It specifies CASSYLTGAFTDTQYF. Together with reference TRBV7-9 and TRBJ2-3, the CDR3 gives the full variable domain: DTGVSQNPRHKITKRGQNVTFRCDPISEHNRLYWYRQTLGQGPEFLTYFQNEAQLEKSRLLSDRFSAERPKGSFSTLEIQRTEQGDSAMYLCASSYLTGAFTDTQYFGPGTRLTVL.

This clonotype has just a few counts. V usage is TRBV7-8 and J usage is TRBJ2-3; 9 bases are shared with TRBD1. The length of the CDR3 is 14 residues. V shed 8 bases and J 0 bases; nucleotides not matched to a gene: 3. Looked up from germline, CDR1 is SGHVS and CDR2 is FQNEAQ. Here the CDR3 reads CASLTGGSTDTQYF. CDR3 in DNA: TGTGCCAGCCTGACAGGGGGTAGCACAGATACGCAGTATTTT.

This clonotype was found many times. This chain joins TRBV30 and TRBJ1-1; no definite D call. V lost 0 bases and J lost 8, with 7 bases in between. The CDR3 is made up of 11 amino acids. Germline CDR1 reads GTSNPN; CDR2 reads SVGIG (reference sequence). This CDR3 reads CAWSVGREAFF. As DNA, the CDR3 is TGTGCCTGGAGTGTGGGCAGAGAAGCTTTCTTT.

This sequence joins TRBV11-3 and TRBJ2-5, with a weak D call TRBD1 (5 bases). The CDR3 contains 15 residues. Germline V gene data show CDR1 as SGHNT and CDR2 as YENEEA. V was trimmed by 0 bases and J by 7 bases, leaving 15 bases between them. The chain's CDR3 is CASSLETDVFGTQYF. Here the CDR3 DNA reads TGTGCCAGCAGCTTAGAGACAGACGTGTTTGGGACCCAGTACTTC.

The V call is TRBV5-4, the J call TRBJ1-4; D gene uncertain. The CDR3 runs 15 residues. The germline V gene has CDR1 SGHNT and CDR2 YYREEE (reference sequence). V was pared by 1 base and J by 6 bases, with 13 bases between. CDR3 protein: CASSLSGTMDEKLFF. In DNA form, the CDR3 reads TGTGCCAGCAGCTTGAGTGGAACGATGGATGAAAAACTGTTTTTT.

The genes are TRBV7-9 and TRBJ2-5; D not resolved. CDR3 length equals 17 residues. V lost 0 bases, J lost 1 base, and 15 bases lay in between. Germline loops: CDR1 SEHNR, CDR2 FQNEAQ (reference sequence). The CDR3: CASSLAEVADRQETQYF. CDR3 in DNA: TGTGCCAGCAGCTTAGCGGAAGTAGCAGACCGCCAAGAGACCCAGTACTTC.

This clonotype occurred many times. The V call is TRBV3-1, the J call TRBJ2-7; D unclear. V was cut by 4 bases and J by 3 bases, with 13 bases left in between. The CDR3 consists of 14 residues. Per germline, CDR1 LGHDT and CDR2 YNNKEL (reference sequence). The CDR3 protein is CASSPELIGYEQYF. The DNA of the CDR3 is TGTGCCAGCAGCCCGGAGTTGATTGGCTACGAGCAGTACTTC.

This clonotype has a handful of counts. The gene calls are TRBV6-2 or TRBV6-3 and TRBJ2-1; 7 nucleotides agree with TRBD1. The CDR3 is made up of 16 amino acids. The V and J ends lost 2 bases and 3 bases, in that order; junction bases with no gene match: 7. In germline, CDR1 is MNHEY, CDR2 SVGEGT. The CDR3: CASSYADRTLYNEQFF. CDR3 nucleotides: TGTGCCAGCAGTTACGCGGACAGGACGCTCTACAATGAGCAGTTCTTC.

The rearrangement uses TRBV11-2 and TRBJ2-7, with TRBD2 matching over 7 bases. V shed 1 base and J 2 bases; nucleotides not matched to a gene: 14. The CDR3 extends over 18 amino acids. Germline loops: CDR1 SGHAT, CDR2 FQNNGV. CDR3 loop: CASSLGALPAGRTYEQYF. CDR3 DNA sequence: TGTGCCAGCAGCTTAGGCGCCTTGCCAGCGGGACGAACCTACGAGCAGTACTTC.

This chain uses TRBV14 with TRBJ2-2; D perhaps matches TRBD2 (6 bases). This CDR3 has 15 residues. The V and J ends lost 0 bases and 7 bases respectively, with 12 bases between them. Germline assignment: CDR1 SGHDN and CDR2 FVKESK. CDR3 in DNA: TGTGCCAGCAGCCAAGAGTCGGGAGCGGTCGGGGAGCTGTTTTTT. This sequence encodes CASSQESGAVGELFF.

The gene calls are TRBV10-3 and TRBJ2-1; no definite D call. V lost 4 bases, J lost 2 bases, and 12 bases lay in between. CDR1 ENHRY and CDR2 SYGVKD come from the germline V gene. The CDR3 totals 15 residues. The CDR3 is CAISGLGGTYNEQFF. For the CDR3, the DNA is TGTGCCATCAGTGGTTTGGGCGGAACCTACAATGAGCAGTTCTTC.

This clonotype has at least ten counts. The chain employs TRBV28 and TRBJ2-2, with D possibly being TRBD1 (5 bases). The CDR3 extends over 15 amino acids. From germline, CDR1 is MDHEN and CDR2 SYDVKM. Trimming removed 6 bases at V and 1 base at J, with 12 bases between. In DNA, the CDR3 is TGTGCCAGCAGCTTAGGTCAGGGGAACACCGGGGAGCTGTTTTTT. It codes for CASSLGQGNTGELFF.

This clonotype has only one observation. The J gene is TRBJ2-3, the V gene TRBV18, with D tentatively TRBD2 (6 bases). The germline V gene encodes CDR1 KGHSH and CDR2 LQKENI. Trimming removed 2 bases at V and 5 bases at J, with 17 bases between. This CDR3 has 16 residues. The CDR3 region is CASSPNRGRGIDTQYF. CDR3 nucleotides: TGTGCCAGCTCACCAAACCGGGGGAGAGGCATAGATACGCAGTATTTT.

This clonotype has only a few counts. V gene TRBV7-3 combines with J gene TRBJ2-1; the match to TRBD2 covers 12 bases. The CDR3 runs to 16 residues. The V segment lost 5 bases and the J segment 7 bases; nucleotides outside the gene matches: 9. Germline V gene data show CDR1 as SGHTA and CDR2 as FQGTGA. In DNA form, the CDR3 reads TGTGCCAGCAGCCCTGGACTAGCGGGAAATCGGAATGAGCAGTTCTTC. Protein: CASSPGLAGNRNEQFF.